Reported below is one TCR beta chain. The source of the sample is a study of shared clonotypes between healthy human individuals. On sorted subsets, replicate PCRs used approximately 200 ng DNA, or 30,000 or so T cell genomes. Generated by immunoSEQ multiplex PCR, the TCRdb table keeps only in-frame clones and is missing some. Of around 1.5 million clones in the sample, approximately 98% were seen once. The CDR3 length is 11 residues. Germline V lookup: CDR1 SGHTA, CDR2 FQGNSA. The chain recombines TRBV7-2 with TRBJ2-5; D ambiguous. The closer fit of TRBJ2-7 to the DNA end suggests the J call may be wrong. This TCR was recovered from a young man in good health. Sequenced: naive CD4+ T cells sorted from blood. Subset noted: CD45RA+ positively selected. The CDR3 loop reads CASSSLYEQYF. The CDR3 nucleotides are TGTGCCAGCAGCTCCCTCTACGAGCAGTACTTC.